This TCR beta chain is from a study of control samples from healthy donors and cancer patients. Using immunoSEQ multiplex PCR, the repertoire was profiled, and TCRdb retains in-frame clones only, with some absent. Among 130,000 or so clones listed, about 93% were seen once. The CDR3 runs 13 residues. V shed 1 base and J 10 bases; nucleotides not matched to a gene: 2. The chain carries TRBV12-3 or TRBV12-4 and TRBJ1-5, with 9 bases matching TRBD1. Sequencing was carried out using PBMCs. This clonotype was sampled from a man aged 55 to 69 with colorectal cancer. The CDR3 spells CASSLGDRAPQHF. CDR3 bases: TGTGCCAGCAGTTTAGGGGACAGGGCTCCCCAGCATTTT.